This T cell receptor beta chain was recovered during a study of blood T cell repertoires in COVID-19. Produced via immunoSEQ multiplex PCR; TCRdb's table is partial and in-frame only. The repertoire consists of about 120,000 clones, with around 89% occurring once and the leading ten covering about 9.3%. This CDR3 region has 12 residues. Germline V CDR1 and CDR2: MRHNA, SNTAGT. The ends were cut back, 0 bases at V and 8 bases at J, with 6 bases in the middle. This chain links TRBV6-4 with TRBJ2-3, with D possibly being TRBD1 (6 bases). The receptor's source is a man aged 50 to 59 with acute or convalescent COVID-19. Sequencing input: peripheral blood. In nucleotides, the CDR3 is TGTGCCAGCAGTGACTCAGGGGGTACGCAGTATTTT. It translates to CASSDSGGTQYF.